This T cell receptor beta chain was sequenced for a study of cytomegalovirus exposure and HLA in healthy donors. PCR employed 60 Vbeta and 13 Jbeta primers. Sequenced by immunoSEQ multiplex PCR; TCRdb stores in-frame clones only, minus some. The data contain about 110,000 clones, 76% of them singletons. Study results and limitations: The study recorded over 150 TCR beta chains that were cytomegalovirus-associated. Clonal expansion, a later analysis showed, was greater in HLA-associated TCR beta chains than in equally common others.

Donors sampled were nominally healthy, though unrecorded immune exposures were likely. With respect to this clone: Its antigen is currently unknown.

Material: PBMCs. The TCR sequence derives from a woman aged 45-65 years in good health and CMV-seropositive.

In DNA, the CDR3 is TGCGCCAGCAGTTCCGGGGCCAGCCCAGGGGGAACTGAAGCTTTCTTT. Translating gives CASSSGASPGGTEAFF. The rearrangement uses TRBV5-1 and TRBJ1-1; 7 positions agree with TRBD1. The CDR3 has 16 amino acids. Germline CDR1 SGHRS, CDR2 YFSETQ. Trimming removed 5 bases from V and 5 bases from J; junction bases left unmatched: 15.